This T cell receptor (beta chain) is from a study of PD-L1 blockade in urothelial cancer. Study results and limitations: Below-median TCR clonality that was measured in pretreatment blood predicted better survival.

Indicated time point: pretreatment peripheral blood. V dropped 5 bases and J dropped 2; count of bases not matched to a gene: 10. Per germline, CDR1 SGHTA and CDR2 FQGNSA. The CDR3 has 16 amino acids. Produced via immunoSEQ multiplex PCR; TCRdb's table is partial and in-frame only. This table holds about 93,000 clones, nearly 90% found once. Comment on this clone: Its antigen is still unknown.

The J gene is TRBJ2-7, the V gene TRBV7-2; TRBD2 agrees at 9 bases. The sequence derives from a man aged 55-75 years with urothelial cancer. The material sequenced was PBMCs, taken around atezolizumab (anti-PD-L1) treatment. CDR3 residues: CASSPASAGGPYEQYF. The CDR3 DNA follows: TGTGCCAGCAGCCCGGCCTCAGCGGGAGGTCCCTACGAGCAGTACTTC.